This T cell receptor beta chain was captured in a study of blood T cells in healthy people across ages. The study, taken as a whole, reports: Older age went with lower TCR beta diversity per million T cells, in a roughly linear way.

Regarding this clonotype: Its antigen is unknown.

Then a second PCR, running roughly 7 to 11 cycles, was carried out with a sample-barcoded 5' primer and a J-beta primer mix. TCRdb reprocessed the 5' RACE reads with MiXCR, giving one entry per CDR3 protein. This sample carries 500,000 to 700,000 distinct CDR3 sequences, approximately 30% of them seen once, and the ten largest clones take about a sixth. In terms of origin and age, donors were healthy Caucasian individuals from Russia aged about 6 to 90. Total RNA extraction produced at least 5 micrograms (per sample) for the study. Trimming removed 0 bases from V and 3 bases from J, with 12 bases in between. CDR1 SEHNR and CDR2 FQNEAQ come from the germline V gene (reference sequence). The CDR3 is made up of 15 amino acids.

The receptor's source is a woman older than 75 in good health. The J gene is TRBJ2-7, the V gene TRBV7-9, with D unclear. Sequenced sample: blood. CDR3 sequence reads: CASSLAPSSSYEQYF. CDR3 coding DNA: TGTGCCAGCAGCTTAGCGCCCTCCTCTAGCTACGAGCAGTACTTC.